This T cell receptor (beta chain) was captured by sequencing in a study of blood T cell repertoires in COVID-19. The method was immunoSEQ multiplex PCR; TCRdb's version includes in-frame clones alone and lacks a portion of them. The table has approximately 94,000 clones, about 91% seen once. Per germline, CDR1 SGHDT and CDR2 YYEEEE. Trimming at V came to 2 bases and at J to 5 bases, leaving 5 bases not matched to a gene. The CDR3 is 14 amino acids. The chain is built from TRBV5-6 and TRBJ2-3; TRBD1 aligns across 7 bases. The origin of this receptor is a human donor in a cohort sampled during active COVID-19. Sequenced: peripheral blood. CDR3 amino acids: CASSLQGSKDTQYF. The CDR3 DNA is TGTGCCAGCAGCTTACAGGGGAGTAAAGATACGCAGTATTTT.